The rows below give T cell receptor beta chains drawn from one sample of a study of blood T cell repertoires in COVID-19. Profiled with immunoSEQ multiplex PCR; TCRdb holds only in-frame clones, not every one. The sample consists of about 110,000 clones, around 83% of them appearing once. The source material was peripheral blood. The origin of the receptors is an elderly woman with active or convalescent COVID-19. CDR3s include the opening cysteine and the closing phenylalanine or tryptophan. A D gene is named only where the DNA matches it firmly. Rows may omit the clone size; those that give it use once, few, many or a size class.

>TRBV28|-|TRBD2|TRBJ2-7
CASGRPGTSAYEQYF
TGTGCCAGCGGCCGACCGGGGACTAGCGCCTACGAGCAGTACTTC
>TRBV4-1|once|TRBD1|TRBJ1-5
CASNRQGLQPQHF
TGCGCCAGCAACCGACAGGGTCTTCAGCCCCAGCATTTT
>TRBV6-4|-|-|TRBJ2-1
CASSDYPSTDEQFF
TGTGCCAGCAGTGACTACCCTAGCACGGATGAGCAGTTCTTC
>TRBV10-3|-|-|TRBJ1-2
CAISEQVWGYTF
TGTGCCATCAGTGAGCAGGTTTGGGGCTACACCTTC
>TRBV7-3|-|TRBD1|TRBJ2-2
CASSLTQGPVFF
TGTGCCAGCAGCCTAACACAGGGGCCGGTGTTTTTT
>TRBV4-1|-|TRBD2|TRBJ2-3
CASSGREGDTQYF
TGCGCCAGCAGCGGTCGGGAGGGGGATACGCAGTATTTT
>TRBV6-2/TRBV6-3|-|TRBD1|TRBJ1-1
CASSYSPARQGSLIRTEAFF
TGTGCCAGCAGTTACTCGCCAGCCCGACAGGGGTCTTTAATCCGAACTGAAGCTTTCTTT
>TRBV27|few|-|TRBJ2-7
CASSFGRQTYEQYF
TGTGCCAGCAGTTTCGGGAGACAGACCTACGAGCAGTACTTC
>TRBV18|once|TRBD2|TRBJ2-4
CASSPPASGSKNIQYF
TGTGCCAGCTCACCACCGGCTAGCGGATCCAAAAACATTCAGTACTTC
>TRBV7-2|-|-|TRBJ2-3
CASSFRVTDTQYF
TGTGCCAGCAGCTTCAGGGTCACAGATACGCAGTATTTT
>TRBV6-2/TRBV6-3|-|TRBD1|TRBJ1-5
CASSLDRDYQPQHF
TGTGCCAGCAGCCTTGACAGGGACTATCAGCCCCAGCATTTT
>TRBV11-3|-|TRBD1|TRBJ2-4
CASSPGTGGRGKNIQYF
TGTGCCAGCAGCCCCGGGACAGGGGGCAGAGGCAAAAACATTCAGTACTTC
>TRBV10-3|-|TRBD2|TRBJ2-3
CAIREAGAGTDTQYF
TGTGCCATCAGGGAAGCGGGAGCCGGCACAGATACGCAGTATTTT
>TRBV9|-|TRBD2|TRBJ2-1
CASSGLAGLNEQFF
TGTGCCAGCAGCGGACTAGCGGGGCTCAATGAGCAGTTCTTC
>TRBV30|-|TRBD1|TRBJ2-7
CAWSLGQGAYEQYF
TGTGCCTGGAGCCTGGGACAGGGGGCCTACGAGCAGTACTTC
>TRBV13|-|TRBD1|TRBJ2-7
CASSLDARQGVYEQYF
TGTGCCAGCAGCTTAGATGCGCGACAGGGGGTGTACGAGCAGTACTTC
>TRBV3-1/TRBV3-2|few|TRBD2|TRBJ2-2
CASSRPLTSGRNTGELFF
TGTGCCAGCAGCCGCCCCCTTACTAGCGGGAGAAACACCGGGGAGCTGTTTTTT
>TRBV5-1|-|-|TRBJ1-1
CASRSDTEAFF
TGCGCCAGCAGGTCAGACACTGAAGCTTTCTTT
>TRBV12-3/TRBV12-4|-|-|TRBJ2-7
CASSFGGYEQYF
TGTGCCAGCAGTTTTGGCGGCTACGAGCAGTACTTC
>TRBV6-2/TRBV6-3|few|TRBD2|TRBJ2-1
CASSRGRGQLAGGRLYNEQFF
TGTGCCAGCAGTCGGGGCAGGGGGCAACTAGCGGGAGGGAGGCTATACAATGAGCAGTTCTTC
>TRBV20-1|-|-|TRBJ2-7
CSVGGAYEQYF
TGCAGTGTGGGCGGGGCCTACGAGCAGTACTTC
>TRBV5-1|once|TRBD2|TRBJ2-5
CASSSSGTDETQYF
TGCGCCAGCAGCTCCAGCGGGACCGATGAGACCCAGTACTTC
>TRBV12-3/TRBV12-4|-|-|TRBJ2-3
CASRTSTDTQYF
TGTGCCAGCAGGACTAGCACAGATACGCAGTATTTT
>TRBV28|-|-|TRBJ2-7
CASTRQSPREQYF
TGTGCCAGCACTCGACAGTCACCCCGAGAGCAGTACTTC
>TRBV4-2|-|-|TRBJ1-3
CASSQPDWSSGNTIYF
TGTGCCAGCAGCCAACCCGATTGGAGCTCTGGAAACACCATATATTTT
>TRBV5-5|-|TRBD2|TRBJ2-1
CASSLGGSGRNEQFF
TGTGCCAGCAGCTTGGGGGGTAGCGGGCGCAATGAGCAGTTCTTC
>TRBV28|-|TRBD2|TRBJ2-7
CASSFRLAGTYEQYF
TGTGCCAGCAGTTTTCGGCTAGCGGGAACCTACGAGCAGTACTTC
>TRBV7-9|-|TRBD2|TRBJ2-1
CASRRLAGYNEQFF
TGTGCCAGCAGGAGGCTAGCGGGGTACAATGAGCAGTTCTTC